These 10 T cell receptor beta chains came from one sample sequenced in a study of shared clonotypes between healthy human individuals (dated by TCRdb to the early 2020s). The method was the immunoSEQ multiplex PCR assay. Imported from immuneACCESS, the table was reduced by TCRdb to in-frame sequences with V and J called. These copies leave out some clones; in studies compared against another copy, an unresolved V gene accounts for under half, and the cause of the remainder is not known. The sample table lists around 2.5 million clones, over 85% of them with a count of one. The top ten hold around 0.4% of the sample. Sequenced sample: naive CD4+ T cells from PBMCs. Taken with the paper, the label for cell subset or site translates to: CD45RA+ positively selected. These receptors all come from a man aged 18-30 years in good health. Some clones in this sample may be carry-over from other donors' samples.

V and J are TRBV28 and TRBJ2-1, with TRBD2 as a possible D gene (5 bases). The germline CDR1 and CDR2 sequences are MDHEN and SYDVKM. V dropped 3 bases and J dropped 8 bases, with 20 bases sitting between them. This CDR3 spans 16 amino acids. The CDR3 nucleotides are TGTGCCAGCAGTTTCGCCGAGCAACTAGGTTCTGATGAGCAGTTCTTC. Its protein product is CASSFAEQLGSDEQFF.

The chain has TRBV30 and TRBJ2-2; D remains unclear. There are 17 residues in the CDR3. Looked up from germline, CDR1 is GTSNPN and CDR2 is SVGIG (reference sequence). The V end was cut by 3 bases, the J end by 6 bases, with 23 bases between. CDR3 in amino acids: CAWRMPAGLTVAGELFF. The DNA for the CDR3 is TGTGCCTGGAGGATGCCAGCCGGGCTCACTGTTGCCGGGGAGCTGTTTTTT.

The genes are TRBV6-6 and TRBJ2-5, with 9 bases that match TRBD1. CDR1 is MNHNY, CDR2 SVGAGI, per germline (reference sequence). CDR3 length: 15 residues. V was pared by 6 bases and J by 3 bases, with 8 bases of the junction left unmatched. In nucleotides, the CDR3 is TGTGCCAGCAGCCTACAGGGGGCGGGGAAAGAGACCCAGTACTTC. This sequence encodes CASSLQGAGKETQYF.

This chain connects TRBV28 to TRBJ1-2; the D gene is possibly TRBD1 (5 bases). The V end lost 7 bases, the J end lost 0 bases, and 18 bases lay between the germline ends. CDR1 and CDR2 from the germline V gene are MDHEN and SYDVKM. This CDR3 has 16 residues. The CDR3 DNA sequence: TGTGCCAGCATCCAAATTAACAGGAACTCTAACTATGGCTACACCTTC. This gives the protein CASIQINRNSNYGYTF.

The chain links TRBV28 to TRBJ2-5; the match to TRBD2 covers 12 bases. The CDR3 contains 16 residues. The V gene end was trimmed by 4 bases and the J gene end by 4 bases; junction bases not matched to a gene: 7. CDR1 and CDR2 (germline): MDHEN, SYDVKM. The CDR3 is CASSSLAGGFGETQYF. The DNA for the CDR3 is TGTGCCAGCAGTTCGCTAGCGGGAGGGTTCGGAGAGACCCAGTACTTC.

The chain is built from TRBV30 and TRBJ2-5; 8 nucleotides line up with TRBD1. J was trimmed by 4 bases and V by 5 bases; bases with no gene match: 6. The CDR3 runs 13 residues. Germline V CDR1 and CDR2: GTSNPN, SVGIG (reference sequence). CDR3 in DNA: TGTGCCTGGGGACAGGGAGCGGTAGAGACCCAGTACTTC. Its translation is CAWGQGAVETQYF.

The chain employs TRBV2 and TRBJ2-7; TRBD2 matches at 10 bases. Trimming took 5 bases from V and 5 from J; bases not matched to a gene: 9. Germline assignment: CDR1 SNHLY and CDR2 FYNNEI. This CDR3 has 15 amino acids. CDR3 protein: CASSRAGGPANEQYF. The CDR3 DNA sequence: TGTGCCAGCAGTAGAGCGGGAGGGCCGGCAAACGAGCAGTACTTC. The entire variable domain, with the rest obtained from reference TRBV2 and TRBJ2-7, is as follows: EPEVTQTPSHQVTQMGQEVILRCVPISNHLYFYWYRQILGQKVEFLVSFYNNEISEKSEIFDDQFSVERPDGSNFTLKIRSTKLEDSAMYFCASSRAGGPANEQYFGPGTRLTVT.

The chain uses TRBV7-3 and TRBJ2-3, with a weak D call TRBD2 (5 bases). V lost 5 bases, J lost 4 bases, and 13 bases lay in between. The CDR3 length is 14 residues. The germline CDR1 and CDR2 sequences are SGHTA and FQGTGA. CDR3 nucleotides: TGTGCCAGCAGCCGCGGGCAGCCGGCAGATACGCAGTATTTT. Its translation: CASSRGQPADTQYF.

This rearrangement joins TRBV7-3 to TRBJ2-2; 8 nucleotides agree with TRBD1. V gave up 5 bases and J gave up 4 bases; unmatched junction bases: 9. Germline V gives CDR1 SGHTA, CDR2 FQGTGA. This CDR3 is built from 16 residues. DNA of the CDR3: TGTGCCAGCAGCCCGCACCAGGGGGCCGCCACCGGGGAGCTGTTTTTT. Protein product: CASSPHQGAATGELFF.

This clone is a singleton in its sample. J is TRBJ1-1 and V is TRBV5-6; D might be TRBD1 (6 bases). CDR1 SGHDT and CDR2 YYEEEE come from the germline V gene. V lost 0 bases to trimming and J lost 4 bases, with 19 bases between them. CDR3 length: 17 amino acids. CDR3 sequence reads: CASSLAWLRGGLTEAFF. CDR3 in DNA: TGTGCCAGCAGCTTGGCCTGGTTGAGAGGGGGGCTCACTGAAGCTTTCTTT.